This is a list of T cell receptor beta chains from one sample in a study. TCRdb re-analysed the 5' RACE reads in MiXCR, keeping a single row per CDR3 protein. The sample has around 50,000 distinct CDR3 sequences; 28% are singletons. The material sequenced was tumor-infiltrating memory CD4+ T cells sorted from the breast tumor. The receptors were sampled from a female donor with breast cancer. Each CDR3 is given with its conserved first and last residue. The order of the fields is J gene, V gene, CDR3 protein.

J: TRBJ1-2
V: TRBV9
CDR3: CASSVGVDNYGYTF

J: TRBJ2-1
V: TRBV7-6
CDR3: CASSALGQGYNEQFF

J: TRBJ2-6
V: TRBV6-1
CDR3: CATVGANVLTF

J: TRBJ1-5
V: TRBV5-1
CDR3: CASRTGTESNQPQHF

J: TRBJ2-1
V: TRBV4-2
CDR3: CASKTQDFQQFF

J: TRBJ2-7
V: TRBV2
CDR3: CASSNRAGGEQYF

J: TRBJ2-1
V: TRBV7-3
CDR3: CASSLGTSGRNEQFF

J: TRBJ2-7
V: TRBV4-1
CDR3: CASSQDRPHHEQYF

J: TRBJ2-6
V: TRBV2
CDR3: CASTVAGGISGANVLTF

J: TRBJ2-1
V: TRBV7-2
CDR3: CASRATSGRRSYNEQFF

J: TRBJ1-2
V: TRBV7-2
CDR3: CASSFSGNYGYTF

J: TRBJ2-7
V: TRBV5-1
CDR3: CASSSTLRTSSPYEQYF

J: TRBJ2-5
V: TRBV7-3
CDR3: CAGSYRPPGHGETQYF

J: TRBJ1-2
V: TRBV20-1
CDR3: CSARGSRGYGYTF

J: TRBJ1-2
V: TRBV7-9
CDR3: CASSFARGNGYTF

J: TRBJ2-3
V: TRBV7-9
CDR3: CASDEGSYTDTQYF

J: TRBJ2-3
V: TRBV7-3
CDR3: CASSLGLAASQAYSTDTQYF

J: TRBJ2-7
V: TRBV14
CDR3: CASSQDMGGYEQYF

J: TRBJ2-3
V: TRBV5-1
CDR3: CASSPGTSGIATQYF

J: TRBJ1-2
V: TRBV6-6
CDR3: CASSYGRGGGYTF

J: TRBJ2-4
V: TRBV7-9
CDR3: CASSLVSGLLAKNIQYF

J: TRBJ2-1
V: TRBV7-3
CDR3: CASSLQKDRFQFF

J: TRBJ2-7
V: TRBV5-1
CDR3: CASSLQPLTSGRAGEQYF

J: TRBJ2-2
V: TRBV6-5
CDR3: CASSYSAKFTGGRGELFF

J: TRBJ2-1
V: TRBV7-9
CDR3: CASSAGLAGVEQFF

J: TRBJ2-1
V: TRBV29-1
CDR3: CSVRRGTPPHEQFF

J: TRBJ1-2
V: TRBV29-1
CDR3: CSARQGDGYTF

J: TRBJ1-1
V: TRBV20-1
CDR3: CSAMEYGDTEAFF

J: TRBJ2-1
V: TRBV5-1
CDR3: CASSPPRGGRVYNEQFF

J: TRBJ2-3
V: TRBV5-1
CDR3: CASSLAWHTDTQYF

J: TRBJ1-5
V: TRBV6-1
CDR3: CASSVVQDNQPQHF

J: TRBJ2-1
V: TRBV12-3/TRBV12-4
CDR3: CASSLLAGNEQFF

J: TRBJ2-7
V: TRBV7-6
CDR3: CASSPRTSGNLYEQYF

J: TRBJ1-3
V: TRBV6-5
CDR3: CASSLDRTGYSGNTIYF

J: TRBJ2-1
V: TRBV6-1
CDR3: CASRVNMGLAGNNEQFF

J: TRBJ1-6
V: TRBV6-6
CDR3: CATKEGGSSYNSPLHF

J: TRBJ1-1
V: TRBV28
CDR3: CASSFMNTEAFF

J: TRBJ1-1
V: TRBV5-6
CDR3: CASSFEGFEAFF

J: TRBJ1-2
V: TRBV20-1
CDR3: CSATRGGQGTGGYTF

J: TRBJ1-5
V: TRBV3-1
CDR3: CASGQDYANNQPQHF